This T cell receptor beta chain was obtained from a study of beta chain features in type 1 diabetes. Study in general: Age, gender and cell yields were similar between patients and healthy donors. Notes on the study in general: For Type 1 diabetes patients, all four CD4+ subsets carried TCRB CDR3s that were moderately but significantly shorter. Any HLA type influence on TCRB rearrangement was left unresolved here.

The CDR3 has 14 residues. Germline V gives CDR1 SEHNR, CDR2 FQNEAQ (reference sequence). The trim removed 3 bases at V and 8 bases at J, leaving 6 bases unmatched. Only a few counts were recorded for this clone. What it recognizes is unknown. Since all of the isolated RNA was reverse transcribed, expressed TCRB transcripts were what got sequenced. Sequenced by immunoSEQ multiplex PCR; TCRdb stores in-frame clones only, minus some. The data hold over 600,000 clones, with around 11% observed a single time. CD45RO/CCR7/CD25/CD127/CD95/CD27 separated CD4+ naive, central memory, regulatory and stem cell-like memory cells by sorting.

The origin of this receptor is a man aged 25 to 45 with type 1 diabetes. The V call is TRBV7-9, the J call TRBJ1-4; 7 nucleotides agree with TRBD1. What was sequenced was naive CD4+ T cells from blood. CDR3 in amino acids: CASSFDREGEKLFF. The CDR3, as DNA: TGTGCCAGCAGCTTCGACAGGGAGGGAGAAAAACTGTTTTTT.